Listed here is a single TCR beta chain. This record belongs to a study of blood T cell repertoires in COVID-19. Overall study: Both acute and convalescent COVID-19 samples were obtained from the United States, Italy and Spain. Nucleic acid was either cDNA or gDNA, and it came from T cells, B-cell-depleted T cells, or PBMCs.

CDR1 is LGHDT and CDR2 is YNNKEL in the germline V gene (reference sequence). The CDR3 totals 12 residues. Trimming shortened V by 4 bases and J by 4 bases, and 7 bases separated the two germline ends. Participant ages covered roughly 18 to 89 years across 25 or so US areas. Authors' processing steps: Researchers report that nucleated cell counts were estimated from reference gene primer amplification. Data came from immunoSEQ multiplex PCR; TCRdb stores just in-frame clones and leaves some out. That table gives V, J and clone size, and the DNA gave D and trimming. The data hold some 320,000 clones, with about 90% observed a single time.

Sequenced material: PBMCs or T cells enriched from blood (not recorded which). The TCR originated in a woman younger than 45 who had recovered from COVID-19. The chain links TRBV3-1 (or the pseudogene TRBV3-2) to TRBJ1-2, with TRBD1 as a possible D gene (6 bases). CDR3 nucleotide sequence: TGTGCCAGCAGCCTGGACAGCTATGGCTACACCTTC. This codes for CASSLDSYGYTF.